Presented here are 15 T cell receptor beta chains from one specimen sequenced in a study of T cells in Graves' hyperthyroidism and ophthalmopathy. Template material for amplifying TCR beta CDR3 regions consisted of RNA transcripts. The TCR CDR3 first-round RT-PCR relied on the HTBI primer set. One entry per CDR3 protein results from TCRdb running MiXCR on the multiplex PCR reads. Here the sample spans roughly 400,000 distinct CDR3 sequences, around a quarter being singletons. The specimen sequenced was blood. These TCRs come from a man in his forties or fifties with Graves' hyperthyroidism.

V and J are TRBV3-1 and TRBJ2-1; 14 bases fit TRBD2. Germline CDR1 and CDR2: LGHDT and YNNKEL (reference sequence). The length of the CDR3 is 20 residues. V was clipped by 5 bases and J by 8 bases; unmatched bases: 20. The DNA of the CDR3 is TGTGCCAGCAGCGGGCCGGGACTAGCGGGAGATTGGGCCAATTTACATGAGCAGTTCTTC. Translation: CASSGPGLAGDWANLHEQFF.

This clonotype was seen a few times. The V call is TRBV28, the J call TRBJ2-7; D ambiguous. The ends were cut back, 9 bases at V and 4 bases at J, with 16 bases in the middle. From germline, CDR1 is MDHEN and CDR2 SYDVKM. The CDR3 has 13 amino acids. CDR3 sequence: CARVAPDEYEQYF. The CDR3 bases are TGTGCCAGGGTAGCCCCGGACGAGTACGAGCAGTACTTC.

The sample holds a few counts of this clonotype. This rearrangement joins TRBV3-1 to TRBJ2-6; D unclear. Trimming removed 1 base at V and 0 bases at J, with 7 bases between. CDR1 is LGHDT and CDR2 is YNNKEL in the germline V gene (reference sequence). This CDR3 is built from 16 residues. CDR3 region: CASSQGPNSGANVLTF. DNA of the CDR3: TGTGCCAGCAGCCAAGGACCGAACTCTGGGGCCAACGTCCTGACTTTC. Combining the CDR3 with reference TRBV3-1 and TRBJ2-6 gives the whole variable domain DTAVSQTPKYLVTQMGNDKSIKCEQNLGHDTMYWYKQDSKKFLKIMFSYNNKELIINETVPNRFSPKSPDKAHLNLHINSLELGDSAVYFCASSQGPNSGANVLTFGAGSRLTVL.

In this sample, this clonotype turned up many times. The J gene is TRBJ2-1, the V gene TRBV20-1; 10 bases fit TRBD2. Germline V gene lookup returns CDR1 DFQATT and CDR2 SNEGSKA (reference sequence). Trimming removed 6 bases from V and 3 bases from J; junction bases left unmatched: 8. This CDR3 region has 15 residues. As DNA, the CDR3 is TGCAGTGCCATCCCCCTAGCGGGAGTCTACAATGAGCAGTTCTTC. Translation gives CSAIPLAGVYNEQFF.

This clonotype was seen a handful of times. V gene TRBV12-3 or TRBV12-4 combines with J gene TRBJ2-7; TRBD2 is a possible D gene (7 bases). The CDR3 is made up of 19 amino acids. V lost 5 bases and J 5 bases, leaving 31 bases between the germline ends. Here the CDR3 reads CASSPLRGEGSLSANEQYF. CDR3 in DNA: TGTGCCAGCAGTCCGCTAAGGGGGGAGGGTTCGTTATCGGCTAACGAGCAGTACTTC.

CDR3 bases: TGTGCCACCACCCGAGCGGGATTAAGCTACAATGAGCAGTTCTTC. Encoded protein: CATTRAGLSYNEQFF. The chain employs TRBV7-6 and TRBJ2-1; TRBD2 matches at 7 bases. There are 15 residues in the CDR3. Germline values: CDR1 SGHVS, CDR2 FNYEAQ. Trimming removed 10 bases from V and 3 bases from J; junction bases left unmatched: 12.

This clonotype was counted ten times or more. This chain joins TRBV2 and TRBJ1-3, with 7 bases lining up with TRBD1. Unmatched junction bases numbered 1, after V lost 4 bases and J lost 1 base. The CDR3 covers 14 residues. Looked up from germline, CDR1 is SNHLY and CDR2 is FYNNEI. The CDR3 DNA is TGTGCCAGCAGTGTGACAGGGTCTGGAAACACCATATATTTT. It translates to CASSVTGSGNTIYF.

The chain uses TRBV3-1 and TRBJ2-7, with D unresolved. CDR1 is LGHDT and CDR2 is YNNKEL in the germline V gene (reference sequence). This CDR3 comprises 15 residues. Trimming took 0 bases from V and 3 from J, leaving 12 bases between them. In DNA, the CDR3 is TGTGCCAGCAGCCAAGATTCCCGGGCCCTCTACGAGCAGTACTTC. This gives the protein CASSQDSRALYEQYF.

The chain recombines TRBV5-1 with TRBJ1-2; 9 bases are a match to TRBD1. Losses at the gene ends were 4 bases for V and 6 bases for J; bases not matched to a gene: 13. The length of the CDR3 is 16 residues. The V gene's germline CDR1 is SGHRS and CDR2 YFSETQ. CDR3 region: CASSQKTGGEGDGYTF. The CDR3 nucleotides are TGCGCCAGCAGCCAAAAAACAGGGGGCGAAGGGGATGGCTACACCTTC.

This clonotype appeared many times. V gene TRBV7-9 combines with J gene TRBJ2-1; tentatively, D is TRBD2 (5 bases). CDR3 length equals 13 residues. CDR1 SEHNR and CDR2 FQNEAQ come from the germline V gene (reference sequence). V lost 6 bases, J lost 4 bases, and 10 bases lay in between. The CDR3 region has the DNA TGTGCCAGCAGGGGCGGGTTTTACAATGAGCAGTTCTTC. It encodes CASRGGFYNEQFF.

In its sample, this clonotype was seen many times. The rearrangement uses TRBV7-9 and TRBJ2-7; D remains ambiguous. This CDR3 contains 12 residues. V was cut by 4 bases and J by 3 bases, with 7 bases left in between. Germline CDR1 and CDR2: SEHNR and FQNEAQ (reference sequence). This chain's CDR3 is CASSYLGYEQYF. The CDR3 nucleotides read TGTGCCAGCAGCTACCTGGGCTACGAGCAGTACTTC.

The rearrangement links TRBV28 to TRBJ2-7, with TRBD2 matching 8 bases. The CDR3 loop spans 14 amino acids. The ends lost 2 bases at V and 3 bases at J; junction bases unmatched: 3. CDR1 and CDR2 from the germline V gene are MDHEN and SYDVKM. This CDR3 reads CASSLESGGYEQYF. The CDR3 bases are TGTGCCAGCAGTTTAGAAAGCGGGGGCTACGAGCAGTACTTC.

This clonotype showed up many times. V is TRBV5-5 and J is TRBJ2-1; 14 nucleotides match TRBD2. Germline V gene sequence: CDR1 SGHKS, CDR2 YYEKEE (reference sequence). Trimming took 4 bases from V and 9 from J; bases not matched to a gene: 6. This CDR3 has 15 amino acids. CDR3 residues: CASSRLAGGPSEQFF. The CDR3 DNA is TGTGCCAGCAGCCGACTAGCGGGAGGGCCTAGTGAGCAGTTCTTC.

The chain links TRBV20-1 to TRBJ2-3; 11 bases line up with TRBD1. CDR1 and CDR2 (germline): DFQATT, SNEGSKA (reference sequence). This CDR3 has 17 residues. After removal of 0 bases from V and 3 bases from J, the junction contained 8 bases not matched to a gene. For the CDR3, the DNA is TGCAGTGCTAGAGATTACCGGACAGGGGGCTTTACAGATACGCAGTATTTT. It is translated as CSARDYRTGGFTDTQYF.

This clonotype was seen a handful of times. The rearrangement links TRBV29-1 to TRBJ2-1; tentatively, D is TRBD2 (5 bases). This CDR3 has 16 amino acids. Trimming stripped 7 bases from V and 2 bases from J, with 21 bases between. Germline V gene lookup returns CDR1 SQVTM and CDR2 ANQGSEA. The CDR3 DNA reads TGCAGCGGCACTGAGGGCGGCGAGCCCCCCTACAATGAGCAGTTCTTC. This translates into CSGTEGGEPPYNEQFF.